The source of this T cell receptor (beta chain) is a study of response to subunit inactivated influenza vaccine. This clonotype was seen a handful of times. The antigen remains undetermined. Study conclusions and caveats: There was a suggestion from the authors that each seasonal influenza vaccination recruits few new T cells.

TCRdb called the RT-PCR reads again in MiXCR, with one record for every CDR3 protein. The repertoire holds some 500,000 distinct CDR3 sequences, with approximately 12% as singletons. The source was PBMCs from blood, collected around seven weeks after vaccination. This clonotype was obtained from a man aged 50 or older who received an inactivated influenza vaccine.

The CDR3 DNA follows: TGTGCCAGCAGTTTTGGGCTAGCGGGACACTACGAGCAGTACTTC. Translating it yields CASSFGLAGHYEQYF. The chain has TRBV12-3 or TRBV12-4 and TRBJ2-7; 9 bases agree with TRBD2. The CDR3 is 15 amino acids. The V and J ends lost 3 bases and 3 bases, in that order; junction bases with no gene match: 6.